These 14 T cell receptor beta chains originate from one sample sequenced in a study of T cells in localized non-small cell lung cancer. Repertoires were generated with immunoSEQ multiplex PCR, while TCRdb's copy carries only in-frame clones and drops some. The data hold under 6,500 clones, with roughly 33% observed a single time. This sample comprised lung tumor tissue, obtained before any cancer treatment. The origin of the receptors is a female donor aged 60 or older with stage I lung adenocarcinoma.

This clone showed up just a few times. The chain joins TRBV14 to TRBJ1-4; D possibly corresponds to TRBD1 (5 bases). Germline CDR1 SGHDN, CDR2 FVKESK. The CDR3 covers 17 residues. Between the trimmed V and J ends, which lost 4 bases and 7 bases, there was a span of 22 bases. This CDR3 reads CASSPWGTGREGEKLFF. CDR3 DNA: TGTGCCAGCAGCCCTTGGGGGACGGGACGGGAGGGTGAAAAACTGTTTTTT.

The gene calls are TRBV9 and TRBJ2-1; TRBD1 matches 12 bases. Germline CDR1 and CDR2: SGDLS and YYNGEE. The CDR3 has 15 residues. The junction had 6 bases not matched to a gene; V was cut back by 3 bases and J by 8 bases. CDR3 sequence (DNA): TGTGCCAGCAGCGGCGGGACAGGGGGCGCGGATGAGCAGTTCTTC. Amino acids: CASSGGTGGADEQFF.

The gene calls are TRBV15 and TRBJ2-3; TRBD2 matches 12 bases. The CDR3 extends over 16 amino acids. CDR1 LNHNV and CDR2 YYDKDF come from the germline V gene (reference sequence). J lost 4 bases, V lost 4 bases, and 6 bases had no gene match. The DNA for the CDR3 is TGTGCCACCAGCACCTCTAGCGGGGGGGCCCCAGATACGCAGTATTTT. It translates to CATSTSSGGAPDTQYF.

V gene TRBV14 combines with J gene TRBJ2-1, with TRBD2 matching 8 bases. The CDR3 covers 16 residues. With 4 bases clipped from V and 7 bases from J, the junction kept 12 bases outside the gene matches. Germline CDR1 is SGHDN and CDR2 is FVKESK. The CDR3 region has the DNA TGTGCCAGCAGCCCCTACTCGGGGGGGCCATCTAATGAGCAGTTCTTC. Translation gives CASSPYSGGPSNEQFF. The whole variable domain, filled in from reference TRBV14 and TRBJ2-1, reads EAGVTQFPSHSVIEKGQTVTLRCDPISGHDNLYWYRRVMGKEIKFLLHFVKESKQDESGMPNNRFLAERTGGTYSTLKVQPAELEDSGVYFCASSPYSGGPSNEQFFGPGTRLTVL.

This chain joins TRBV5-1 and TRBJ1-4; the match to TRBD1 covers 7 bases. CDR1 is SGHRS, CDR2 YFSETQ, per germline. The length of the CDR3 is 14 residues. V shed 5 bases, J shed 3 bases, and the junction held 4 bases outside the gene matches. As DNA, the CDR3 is TGCGCCAGCAGGGGGGACAGATCTAATGAAAAACTGTTTTTT. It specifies CASRGDRSNEKLFF.

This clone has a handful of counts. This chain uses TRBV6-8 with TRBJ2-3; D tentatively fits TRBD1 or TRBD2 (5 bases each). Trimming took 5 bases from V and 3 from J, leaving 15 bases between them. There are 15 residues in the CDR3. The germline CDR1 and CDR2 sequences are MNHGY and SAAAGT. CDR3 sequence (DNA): TGTGCCAGCAGTGACTACGCAGGGTCGACAGATACGCAGTATTTT. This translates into CASSDYAGSTDTQYF.

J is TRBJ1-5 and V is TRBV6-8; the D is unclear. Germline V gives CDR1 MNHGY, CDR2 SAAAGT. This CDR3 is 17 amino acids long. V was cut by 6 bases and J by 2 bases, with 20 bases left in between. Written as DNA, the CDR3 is TGTGCCAGCAGGCCACCAGATATGGGTAAGCGCAATCAGCCCCAGCATTTT. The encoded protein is CASRPPDMGKRNQPQHF.

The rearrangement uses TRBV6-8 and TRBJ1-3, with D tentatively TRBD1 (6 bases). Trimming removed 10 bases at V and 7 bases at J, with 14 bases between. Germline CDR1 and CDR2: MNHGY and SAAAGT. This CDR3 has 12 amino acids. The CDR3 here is CAIGQSRNTIYF. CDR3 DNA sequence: TGTGCCATCGGACAGTCCAGGAACACCATATATTTT.

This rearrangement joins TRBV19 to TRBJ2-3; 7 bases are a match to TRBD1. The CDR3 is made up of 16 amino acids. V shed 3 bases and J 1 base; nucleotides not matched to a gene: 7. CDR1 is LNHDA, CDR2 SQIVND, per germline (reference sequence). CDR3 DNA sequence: TGTGCCAGTAGTATCTACAGGGGAGCGGGCACAGATACGCAGTATTTT. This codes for CASSIYRGAGTDTQYF.

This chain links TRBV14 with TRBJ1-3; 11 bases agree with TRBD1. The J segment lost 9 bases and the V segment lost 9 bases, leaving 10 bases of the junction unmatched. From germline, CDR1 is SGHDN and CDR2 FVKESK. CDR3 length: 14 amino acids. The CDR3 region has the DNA TGTGCCAGTACCGGGACAGGGGGATCCGGCACCATATATTTT. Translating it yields CASTGTGGSGTIYF. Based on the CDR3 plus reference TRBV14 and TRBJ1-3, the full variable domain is EAGVTQFPSHSVIEKGQTVTLRCDPISGHDNLYWYRRVMGKEIKFLLHFVKESKQDESGMPNNRFLAERTGGTYSTLKVQPAELEDSGVYFCASTGTGGSGTIYFGEGSWLTVV.

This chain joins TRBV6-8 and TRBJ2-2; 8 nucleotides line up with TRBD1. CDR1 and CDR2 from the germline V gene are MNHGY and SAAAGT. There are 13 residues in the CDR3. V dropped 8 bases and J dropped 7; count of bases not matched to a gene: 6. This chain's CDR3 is CASWQGAGGELFF. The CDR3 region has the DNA TGTGCCAGCTGGCAGGGGGCGGGCGGGGAGCTGTTTTTT.

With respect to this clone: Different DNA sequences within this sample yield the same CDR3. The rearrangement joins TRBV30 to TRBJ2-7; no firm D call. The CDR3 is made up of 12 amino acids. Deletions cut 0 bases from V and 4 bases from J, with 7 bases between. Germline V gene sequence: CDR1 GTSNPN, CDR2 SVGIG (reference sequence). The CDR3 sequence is CAWSVEGYEQYF. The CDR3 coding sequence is TGTGCCTGGAGTGTAGAAGGGTACGAGCAGTACTTC.

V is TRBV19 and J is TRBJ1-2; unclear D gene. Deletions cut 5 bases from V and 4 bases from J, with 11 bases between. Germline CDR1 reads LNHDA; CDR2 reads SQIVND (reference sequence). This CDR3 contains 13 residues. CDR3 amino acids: CASSSSEFYGYTF. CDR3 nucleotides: TGTGCCAGTAGTTCGTCAGAATTCTATGGCTACACCTTC. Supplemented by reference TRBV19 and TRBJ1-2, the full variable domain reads DGGITQSPKYLFRKEGQNVTLSCEQNLNHDAMYWYRQDPGQGLRLIYYSQIVNDFQKGDIAEGYSVSREKKESFPLTVTSAQKNPTAFYLCASSSSEFYGYTFGSGTRLTVV.

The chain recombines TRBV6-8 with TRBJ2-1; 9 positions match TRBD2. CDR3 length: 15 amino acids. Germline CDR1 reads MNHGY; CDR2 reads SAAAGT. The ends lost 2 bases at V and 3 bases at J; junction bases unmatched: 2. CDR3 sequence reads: CASSYASGVYNEQFF. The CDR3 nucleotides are TGTGCCAGCAGTTACGCTAGCGGGGTCTACAATGAGCAGTTCTTC.